This T cell receptor beta chain was sequenced for a study of OX40 agonist ivuxolimab in advanced cancers. The CDR3 length is 18 residues. In germline, CDR1 is MDHEN, CDR2 SYDVKM. V gave up 4 bases and J gave up 4 bases; unmatched junction bases: 14. Assay used: immunoSEQ multiplex PCR; TCRdb lists only in-frame clones, some missing. Among tens of thousands of clones listed, roughly 90% were seen once. This clone was recorded once. The input for sequencing was CD4+ or CD8+ T cells sorted from blood, taken in a trial of the OX40 agonist ivuxolimab. V and J are TRBV28 and TRBJ2-7, with TRBD2 matching over 12 bases. The origin of this receptor is an adult with an advanced solid tumor such as melanoma, head and neck, liver or kidney cancer. The CDR3 protein is CASSSLAGGLADEYEQYF. DNA for the CDR3: TGTGCCAGCAGTTCCCTAGCGGGAGGGCTCGCAGACGAATACGAGCAGTACTTC. The full variable domain, in which reference TRBV28 and TRBJ2-7 provide the parts outside the CDR3, is DVKVTQSSRYLVKRTGEKVFLECVQDMDHENMFWYRQDPGLGLRLIYFSYDVKMKEKGDIPEGYSVSREKKERFSLILESASTNQTSMYLCASSSLAGGLADEYEQYFGPGTRLTVT.